This T cell receptor (beta chain) derives from a study of T cells in Graves' hyperthyroidism and ophthalmopathy. Amplification of TCR beta CDR3 regions used RNA as the template. RT-PCR in the first round (using the HTBI primer set) targeted the TCR CDR3. TCRdb reprocessed the multiplex PCR reads with MiXCR, giving one entry per CDR3 protein. This sample has 640,000 or so distinct CDR3 sequences, with approximately 14% found just once. This clonotype appeared many times. The target antigen is unknown. Fresh peripheral blood, around 10 ml, yielded the PBMCs. V lost 7 bases and J 3 bases, leaving 10 bases between the germline ends. This CDR3 has 12 amino acids. Germline V gene sequence: CDR1 SEHNR, CDR2 FQNEAQ (reference sequence). General study points: A model of 13 V-J features distinguished ophthalmopathy from stable hyperthyroidism. For ophthalmopathy, model prediction preceded onset by a median 6.5 months.

Sequenced sample: blood. This TCR was sampled from a woman aged 18-30 years with Graves' ophthalmopathy. The chain recombines TRBV7-9 with TRBJ2-7, with unresolved D. The DNA of the CDR3 is TGTGCCAGCATTACAACGGGCTACGAGCAGTACTTC. Amino acid sequence: CASITTGYEQYF.